These T cell receptor beta chains were read from a single sample in a study of response to subunit inactivated influenza vaccine. TCRdb called the RT-PCR reads again in MiXCR, with one record for every CDR3 protein. The sample lists roughly 670,000 distinct CDR3 sequences; 14% were seen once. This sample comprised PBMCs from blood, obtained around 14 days before vaccination. The receptors here all came from a man in his fifties or sixties who received an inactivated influenza vaccine. Each CDR3 is given with its conserved first and last residue. D genes are given only for firm matches. The size field is filled for only some rows; it gives once, few, many or a size class.

clone_size j_call d_call v_call cdr3_aa cdr3_nt
NA TRBJ2-3 NA TRBV7-3 CASSLIGRTTGSTDTQYF TGTGCCAGCAGCTTAATAGGCAGGACAACGGGAAGCACAGATACGCAGTATTTT
few TRBJ2-7 NA TRBV3-1 CASSQYSGRAEQYF TGTGCCAGCAGCCAATACTCCGGACGCGCCGAGCAGTACTTC
NA TRBJ1-5 NA TRBV5-1 CASSPGDSIQPQHF TGCGCCAGCTCCCCGGGAGACAGTATCCAGCCCCAGCATTTT
many TRBJ1-1 TRBD1 TRBV15 CATSRDPGQGLTEAFF TGTGCCACCAGCAGAGACCCCGGACAGGGGCTCACTGAAGCTTTCTTT
NA TRBJ1-2 TRBD1 TRBV6-1 CASTPRDSTSPYHGYTF TGTGCCAGCACCCCTAGGGACAGTACTTCACCGTACCATGGCTACACCTTC
NA TRBJ1-3 NA TRBV4-3 CASSQGVGNTIYF TGCGCCAGCAGCCAGGGAGTTGGAAACACCATATATTTT
few TRBJ2-1 TRBD2 TRBV27 CASSLSVAGNEQFF TGTGCCAGCAGTTTATCGGTAGCGGGGAATGAGCAGTTCTTC
many TRBJ2-5 TRBD2 TRBV7-8 CASSRGEGTQYF TGTGCCAGCAGCCGTGGGGAGGGGACCCAGTACTTC
many TRBJ1-1 NA TRBV5-1 CASSLGILTNTEAFF TGCGCCAGCAGTTTGGGGATTCTTACGAACACTGAAGCTTTCTTT
many TRBJ2-7 NA TRBV29-1 CSVEEGRGNEQYF TGCAGCGTTGAAGAGGGTCGGGGCAACGAGCAGTACTTC
NA TRBJ1-5 NA TRBV4-1 CASSQDLWDSNQPQHF TGCGCCAGCAGCCAAGATCTTTGGGATAGCAATCAGCCCCAGCATTTT
NA TRBJ2-6 TRBD1 TRBV3-1 CASSPRDRSSANVLTF TGTGCCAGCAGCCCGAGGGACAGGAGCTCGGCCAACGTCCTGACTTTC
many TRBJ2-6 NA TRBV3-1 CASSQVVSGANVLTF TGTGCCAGCAGCCAAGTTGTATCTGGGGCCAACGTCCTGACTTTC
many TRBJ2-7 NA TRBV28 CASTHRGGASYEQYF TGTGCCAGCACTCACAGAGGAGGGGCGTCCTACGAGCAGTACTTC
NA TRBJ2-1 NA TRBV25-1 CASAGEQFF TGTGCCAGCGCCGGTGAGCAGTTCTTC
many TRBJ2-7 NA TRBV15 CATSRDPTAYEQYF TGTGCCACCAGCAGAGACCCGACAGCCTACGAGCAGTACTTC
few TRBJ1-2 NA TRBV3-1 CASSQTSGGYTF TGTGCCAGCAGCCAGACCTCCGGAGGCTACACCTTC
few TRBJ2-1 TRBD1 TRBV4-3 CASSHDGTGLDNEQFF TGCGCCAGCAGCCACGACGGGACAGGACTGGACAATGAGCAGTTCTTC
NA TRBJ2-7 NA TRBV30 CAWDNLYEQYF TGTGCCTGGGACAATTTATACGAGCAGTACTTC
NA TRBJ2-7 NA TRBV6-5 CASSYRGQSIDEQYF TGTGCCAGCAGTTACCGAGGACAGAGTATAGACGAGCAGTACTTC
few TRBJ2-3 NA TRBV20-1 CSARDPDGPGRRSDTQYF TGCAGTGCTAGAGATCCCGATGGGCCGGGACGGAGATCAGATACGCAGTATTTT
many TRBJ2-5 TRBD1 TRBV7-9 CASSLAQGSGETQYF TGTGCCAGCAGCTTAGCACAGGGGTCGGGAGAGACCCAGTACTTC
NA TRBJ2-3 NA TRBV18 CASSPLASTDTQYF TGTGCCAGCTCACCATTAGCTAGCACAGATACGCAGTATTTT
NA TRBJ2-5 TRBD1 TRBV29-1 CSVDRGRETQYF TGCAGCGTTGACAGGGGGCGAGAGACCCAGTACTTC
few TRBJ2-5 NA TRBV18 CASSPPVQIQGETQYF TGTGCCAGCTCACCACCGGTTCAGATCCAGGGAGAGACCCAGTACTTC
many TRBJ2-1 NA TRBV20-1 CSARQVPGEQFF TGCAGTGCTAGACAGGTACCCGGGGAGCAGTTCTTC
many TRBJ1-1 NA TRBV20-1 CSARRAITSTEAFF TGCAGTGCTCGCCGGGCCATCACGAGTACTGAAGCTTTCTTT
many TRBJ2-3 NA TRBV4-3 CASSQVHSSTDTQYF TGCGCCAGCAGCCAAGTTCACAGCAGCACAGATACGCAGTATTTT
few TRBJ2-5 NA TRBV6-2/TRBV6-3 CASSYPTAGQETQYF TGTGCCAGCAGTTACCCCACGGCCGGGCAAGAGACCCAGTACTTC
many TRBJ1-1 NA TRBV5-1 CASSLGGVRVTEAFF TGCGCCAGCAGCTTGGGAGGGGTTCGTGTCACTGAAGCTTTCTTT
NA TRBJ2-7 NA TRBV7-8 CASSLAYSSYEQYF TGTGCCAGCAGCTTAGCTTACAGCTCCTACGAGCAGTACTTC
few TRBJ1-6 NA TRBV5-1 CASSLDTNSPLHF TGCGCCAGCAGCTTGGACACAAATTCACCCCTCCACTTT
NA TRBJ2-5 TRBD1 TRBV12-3/TRBV12-4 CASSPTGGRQTQYF TGTGCCAGCAGCCCGACAGGGGGCCGACAGACCCAGTACTTC
few TRBJ1-6 NA TRBV27 CASRREVYNSPLHF TGTGCCAGCAGGAGGGAGGTCTATAATTCACCCCTCCACTTT
few TRBJ2-5 NA TRBV12-3/TRBV12-4 CASRRDYQETQYF TGTGCCAGCAGACGGGACTACCAAGAGACCCAGTACTTC
NA TRBJ2-7 TRBD1 TRBV7-2 CASRDREGYEQYF TGTGCCAGCAGGGACAGGGAAGGCTACGAGCAGTACTTC
few TRBJ2-7 TRBD1 TRBV6-6 CASRGQGRYEQYF TGTGCCAGCAGGGGACAGGGCCGATACGAGCAGTACTTC
NA TRBJ2-1 TRBD2 TRBV9 CASSGSGSPRNEQFF TGTGCCAGCAGCGGTAGCGGGTCTCCTAGGAATGAGCAGTTCTTC
NA TRBJ2-5 NA TRBV5-1 CASSFHGQIEETQYF TGCGCCAGCAGCTTTCACGGCCAAATAGAAGAGACCCAGTACTTC
many TRBJ2-1 TRBD2 TRBV11-2 CASSLEGAREGYNEQFF TGTGCCAGCAGCCTAGAAGGAGCGCGGGAGGGGTACAATGAGCAGTTCTTC
few TRBJ1-2 NA TRBV5-1 CASSTAGGRDYTF TGCGCCAGCAGCACGGCGGGGGGGCGCGACTACACCTTC
many TRBJ1-6 TRBD1 TRBV4-3 CASSQDPSTGSYNSPLHF TGCGCCAGCAGCCAAGATCCCTCGACAGGGTCCTATAATTCACCCCTCCACTTT
NA TRBJ2-1 TRBD1 TRBV10-2 CASSRGQGAPYNEQFF TGCGCCAGCAGCAGAGGACAGGGGGCCCCCTACAATGAGCAGTTCTTC
NA TRBJ2-2 NA TRBV7-2 CASSSNRVNTGELFF TGTGCCAGCAGCTCGAATCGCGTTAACACCGGGGAGCTGTTTTTT
NA TRBJ2-3 TRBD2 TRBV28 CASSLPSGIPDTQYF TGTGCCAGCAGTTTGCCTAGCGGGATTCCAGATACGCAGTATTTT
few TRBJ1-1 NA TRBV5-6 CASSLQGRHNTEAFF TGTGCCAGCAGCTTACAGGGCAGACACAACACTGAAGCTTTCTTT